One sample yielded the 5 T cell receptor beta chains listed below, sequenced in a study of T cells after yellow fever vaccination (dated by TCRdb to the late 2010s). Library preparation was by 5' RACE. The reads were generated on an Illumina HiSeq 2500. TCRdb reran the public reads through fastp at Q25 and MiXCR, keeping productive beta chains. Each entry merges the rows of one CDR3 protein and shows their most common DNA and genes. The sample profile shows some 49,000 distinct CDR3 sequences; around 6.8% of them were found once. About 10% of the sample rests with the top ten. Explained via the paper, the treatment or condition label denotes: live attenuated yellow fever vaccine strain. The sequencing here drew on PBMCs, either bulk or a sorted T-cell subset (CD4+, CD8+, memory, or dextramer-sorted; not recorded which), taken 45 days after the yellow fever booster vaccination. The receptors shown here come from a man aged 25-45 years who received the YFV17D yellow fever vaccine.

This clonotype was found many times. The chain carries TRBV6-4 and TRBJ2-1; TRBD2 aligns across 8 bases. The length of the CDR3 is 13 residues. Germline-derived CDR1 and CDR2 are MRHNA and SNTAGT. V lost 2 bases, J lost 15 bases, and 9 bases stayed unmatched. The CDR3: CASSDEPGTSPFF. CDR3 nucleotides: TGTGCCAGCAGTGACGAACCCGGGACTAGTCCGTTCTTC.

The V and J genes are TRBV7-6 and TRBJ2-1, with 9 bases lining up with TRBD2. Unmatched junction bases numbered 7, after V lost 5 bases and J lost 2 bases. Germline values: CDR1 SGHVS, CDR2 FNYEAQ. There are 16 residues in the CDR3. The CDR3 loop reads CASSINSGRTYNEQFF. The CDR3 nucleotides are TGTGCCAGCAGCATAAATAGCGGGAGAACCTACAATGAGCAGTTCTTC.

This clonotype was recorded a few times. This chain links TRBV19 with TRBJ1-1; D unclear. Germline V gene data show CDR1 as LNHDA and CDR2 as SQIVND (reference sequence). This CDR3 is built from 11 residues. V was shortened by 6 bases and J by 3 bases, with 5 bases between the two germline ends. Here the CDR3 reads CASRFDTEAFF. CDR3 sequence (DNA): TGTGCCAGTAGATTCGACACTGAAGCTTTCTTT.

This clonotype has just a few counts. The DNA for the CDR3 is TGTGCCAGCAGTCCCCTCCAGGGTTATCAGCCCCAGCATTTT. Translated: CASSPLQGYQPQHF. The chain has TRBV6-2 or TRBV6-3 and TRBJ1-5; tentatively, D is TRBD1 (5 bases). Germline values: CDR1 MNHEY, CDR2 SVGEGT. V was trimmed by 5 bases and J by 5 bases, leaving 13 bases between them. The CDR3 length is 14 residues.

This clonotype was detected many times. J is TRBJ2-1 and V is TRBV9, with TRBD2 matching 10 bases. V was clipped by 6 bases and J by 7 bases; unmatched bases: 7. This CDR3 is built from 14 residues. Germline V gene sequence: CDR1 SGDLS, CDR2 YYNGEE. The CDR3 nucleotides are TGTGCCAGCACTCCGGGACTAGCGATTAATGAGCAGTTCTTC. It specifies CASTPGLAINEQFF.